These 17 T cell receptor beta chains were all obtained from the same sample, sequenced in a study of T cell changes during pregnancy in multiple sclerosis. Repertoires were generated with immunoSEQ multiplex PCR, while TCRdb's copy carries only in-frame clones and drops some. The sample has about 79,000 clones; 90% to 95% are singletons. The source material was peripheral blood, sampled in the second trimester of pregnancy. The origin of the receptors is a female donor in good health, enrolled as a control in a pregnancy study.

The chain joins TRBV9 to TRBJ2-7, with a possible D match to TRBD1 (5 bases). Germline V gene lookup returns CDR1 SGDLS and CDR2 YYNGEE. Trimming removed 0 bases at V and 5 bases at J, with 18 bases between. This CDR3 spans 16 amino acids. Here the CDR3 DNA reads TGTGCCAGCAGCGTAGATGGAGACAGACCCCTCGACGAGCAGTACTTC. It specifies CASSVDGDRPLDEQYF.

This clone was found once. The chain joins TRBV18 to TRBJ2-2; D perhaps matches TRBD1 (6 bases). The length of the CDR3 is 15 residues. With 1 base removed from V and 7 bases from J, the gap between germline ends came to 13 bases. CDR1 is KGHSH, CDR2 LQKENI, per germline. In DNA form, the CDR3 reads TGTGCCAGCTCACCACGAGGGGGTATCGTCGGGGAGCTGTTTTTT. Amino acids: CASSPRGGIVGELFF.

This rearrangement joins TRBV7-9 to TRBJ1-1; D might be TRBD1 (6 bases). V was shortened by 5 bases and J by 3 bases, with 16 bases between the two germline ends. Germline-derived CDR1 and CDR2 are SEHNR and FQNEAQ (reference sequence). The CDR3 consists of 15 residues. The CDR3 here is CASSAGTGQDTEAFF. In DNA form, the CDR3 reads TGTGCCAGCAGCGCTGGTACAGGGCAGGACACTGAAGCTTTCTTT.

The chain carries TRBV6-5 and TRBJ2-4; TRBD1 agrees at 9 bases. V shed 6 bases, J shed 3 bases, and the junction held 3 bases outside the gene matches. Germline V lookup: CDR1 MNHEY, CDR2 SVGAGI. The CDR3 consists of 14 residues. The CDR3 DNA sequence: TGTGCCAGCAGGGGGGGACAGGGCAAAAACATTCAGTACTTC. It is translated as CASRGGQGKNIQYF.

V is TRBV6-5 and J is TRBJ1-5, with 7 positions matching TRBD1. From germline, CDR1 is MNHEY and CDR2 SVGAGI. Trimming at V came to 6 bases and at J to 2 bases, leaving 4 bases not matched to a gene. The CDR3 consists of 14 residues. The CDR3, as DNA: TGTGCCAGCAGCGAGCAGGGGGGCAATCAGCCCCAGCATTTT. Residues: CASSEQGGNQPQHF.

This clone was seen a single time. The genes are TRBV18 and TRBJ2-3; 9 bases align to TRBD1. Unmatched junction bases numbered 12, after V lost 6 bases and J lost 2 bases. Per germline, CDR1 KGHSH and CDR2 LQKENI. The CDR3 has 17 amino acids. The CDR3 DNA reads TGTGCCAGCTCCCTGGAGGGGACAGGGCTACCCACAGATACGCAGTATTTT. As protein: CASSLEGTGLPTDTQYF.

The CDR3 region is CASSSGHGNTIYF. In nucleotides, the CDR3 is TGTGCCAGTAGTTCGGGACACGGAAACACCATATATTTT. The chain recombines TRBV19 with TRBJ1-3; D is possibly TRBD1 (6 bases). V lost 5 bases, J lost 4 bases, and 9 bases lay in between. Germline-derived CDR1 and CDR2 are LNHDA and SQIVND (reference sequence). This CDR3 has 13 residues.

V gene TRBV29-1 combines with J gene TRBJ2-1; D might be TRBD1 (6 bases). Trimming cost V 3 bases and J 4 bases, with 13 bases left between them. This CDR3 spans 14 amino acids. CDR1 is SQVTM and CDR2 is ANQGSEA in the germline V gene. The CDR3 loop is CSVDARGSYNEQFF. The CDR3 DNA sequence: TGCAGCGTTGACGCCAGGGGTTCTTACAATGAGCAGTTCTTC.

The chain links TRBV2 to TRBJ2-2, with D maybe TRBD1 (6 bases). The CDR3 is 14 residues long. V lost 11 bases and J 0 bases, leaving 13 bases between the germline ends. CDR1 and CDR2 (germline): SNHLY, FYNNEI. CDR3 sequence reads: CAGRTVANTGELFF. The CDR3 DNA sequence: TGTGCCGGCCGGACAGTCGCGAACACCGGGGAGCTGTTTTTT.

The CDR3 DNA follows: TGTGCCAGCTCACAAATTGGCTCACCAGACTACGAGCAGTACTTC. Protein sequence: CASSQIGSPDYEQYF. This chain joins TRBV18 and TRBJ2-7; D is unclear. Germline V gene lookup returns CDR1 KGHSH and CDR2 LQKENI. The CDR3 loop spans 15 amino acids. V was cut by 4 bases and J by 3 bases, with 16 bases left in between.

The V and J genes are TRBV7-2 and TRBJ2-1; a weak D match, TRBD2 (6 bases). This CDR3 region has 15 residues. Germline V gives CDR1 SGHTA, CDR2 FQGNSA. Trimming took off 3 bases at V and 3 bases at J, with 12 bases between the two ends. The CDR3 coding sequence is TGTGCCAGCAGCTTGGGCGGGGAATTCTACAATGAGCAGTTCTTC. As protein: CASSLGGEFYNEQFF.

CDR3 sequence (DNA): TGTGCCAGCAGCCTAGAGGCTAGCGGGGGGGTCACCGGGGAGCTGTTTTTT. Translation: CASSLEASGGVTGELFF. V and J are TRBV7-2 and TRBJ2-2; TRBD2 matches at 12 bases. This CDR3 has 17 amino acids. In germline, CDR1 is SGHTA, CDR2 FQGNSA. The junction had 8 bases not matched to a gene; V was cut back by 5 bases and J by 4 bases.

CDR3 coding DNA: TGTGCCAGCAGTCCATCGACTAGCGGGGGGTGGCCCGGGGAGCTGTTTTTT. This encodes CASSPSTSGGWPGELFF. The V gene is TRBV27, the J gene TRBJ2-2, with 13 nucleotides matching TRBD2. The CDR3 has 17 amino acids. Germline V gene lookup returns CDR1 MNHEY and CDR2 SMNVEV (reference sequence). The V segment lost 5 bases and the J segment 6 bases; nucleotides outside the gene matches: 9.

The V and J genes are TRBV7-2 and TRBJ1-2; no definite D call. Germline lookup yields CDR1 SGHTA and CDR2 FQGNSA. The CDR3 covers 13 residues. V lost 2 bases and J 2 bases, leaving 6 bases between the germline ends. CDR3 amino acids: CASSLNKNYGYTF. CDR3 coding DNA: TGTGCCAGCAGCTTAAACAAAAACTATGGCTACACCTTC.

The chain has TRBV2 and TRBJ1-4; D is unresolved. CDR1 and CDR2 from the germline V gene are SNHLY and FYNNEI. V lost 6 bases, J lost 4 bases, and 15 bases lay in between. This CDR3 is 15 amino acids long. In DNA form, the CDR3 reads TGTGCCAGCAGCGGGCTTAGGAGGGATAATGAAAAACTGTTTTTT. Its translation: CASSGLRRDNEKLFF.

This chain uses TRBV30 with TRBJ1-2; D remains unclear. Germline V gene lookup returns CDR1 GTSNPN and CDR2 SVGIG (reference sequence). The CDR3 is 12 residues long. V dropped 6 bases and J dropped 4 bases, with 12 bases sitting between them. The CDR3 DNA follows: TGTGCCTGCCGAGGGCAGCCCTATGGCTACACCTTC. It yields the protein CACRGQPYGYTF. Combining the CDR3 with reference TRBV30 and TRBJ1-2 gives the whole variable domain SQTIHQWPATLVQPVGSPLSLECTVEGTSNPNLYWYRQAAGRGLQLLFYSVGIGQISSEVPQNLSASRPQDRQFILSSKKLLLSDSGFYLCACRGQPYGYTFGSGTRLTVV.

V is TRBV29-1 and J is TRBJ1-2; 8 nucleotides match TRBD1. Losses at the gene ends were 7 bases for V and 4 bases for J; bases not matched to a gene: 8. The CDR3 consists of 13 residues. Looked up from germline, CDR1 is SQVTM and CDR2 is ANQGSEA. CDR3 DNA: TGCAGCGCATCCCAGGGGGCGATCTATGGCTACACCTTC. Amino acid sequence: CSASQGAIYGYTF.